The rows below give T cell receptor beta chains drawn from one sample of a study of PD-1 blockade in classical Hodgkin lymphoma. Assay used: immunoSEQ multiplex PCR; TCRdb lists only in-frame clones, some missing. This sample has 32,000 or so clones, with approximately 90% found just once. Sample: CD4+ T cells from blood, taken before the fourth cycle of nivolumab. These receptors all come from a human donor with classical Hodgkin lymphoma. Both conserved end residues are part of each CDR3. D genes are given only for firm matches. Size values are once, few and many counts, or a class for expanded clones, and some rows have none.

v_gene: TRBV25-1; j_gene: TRBJ2-7; d_gene: TRBD2; abundance: NA; CDR3aa: CASSPAGWAANEQYF; CDR3nt: TGTGCCAGCAGTCCAGCGGGGTGGGCAGCCAACGAGCAGTACTTC
v_gene: TRBV28; j_gene: TRBJ1-1; d_gene: NA; abundance: NA; CDR3aa: CASSPLRNTEAFF; CDR3nt: TGTGCCAGCAGTCCCTTGCGGAACACTGAAGCTTTCTTT
v_gene: TRBV5-1; j_gene: TRBJ2-2; d_gene: NA; abundance: NA; CDR3aa: CASSLVGGTGELFF; CDR3nt: TGCGCCAGCAGCTTGGTAGGTGGCACCGGGGAGCTGTTTTTT
v_gene: TRBV28; j_gene: TRBJ1-5; d_gene: NA; abundance: NA; CDR3aa: CASSLYLFRADNQPQHF; CDR3nt: TGTGCCAGCAGTTTATATCTCTTCCGGGCAGACAATCAGCCCCAGCATTTT
v_gene: TRBV7-2; j_gene: TRBJ2-3; d_gene: TRBD2; abundance: NA; CDR3aa: CASSRTSGSSDTQYF; CDR3nt: TGTGCCAGCAGCCGGACTAGCGGGAGCTCAGATACGCAGTATTTT
v_gene: TRBV5-1; j_gene: TRBJ2-3; d_gene: NA; abundance: NA; CDR3aa: CASSLAESTDTQYF; CDR3nt: TGCGCCAGCAGCTTGGCCGAGTCCACAGATACGCAGTATTTT
v_gene: TRBV7-9; j_gene: TRBJ1-4; d_gene: NA; abundance: NA; CDR3aa: CAIQAGPLVATNEKLFF; CDR3nt: TGTGCTATACAGGCAGGGCCCCTAGTTGCAACTAATGAAAAACTGTTTTTT
v_gene: TRBV5-5; j_gene: TRBJ2-7; d_gene: TRBD2; abundance: NA; CDR3aa: CASSGGFLAGYEQYF; CDR3nt: TGTGCCAGCAGCGGAGGGTTCCTAGCGGGCTACGAGCAGTACTTC
v_gene: TRBV18; j_gene: TRBJ1-1; d_gene: NA; abundance: NA; CDR3aa: CASSRIGMNTEAFF; CDR3nt: TGTGCCAGCTCCCGCATCGGGATGAACACTGAAGCCTTCTTT
v_gene: TRBV7-2; j_gene: TRBJ2-5; d_gene: TRBD1; abundance: NA; CDR3aa: CASSPHGQGNGETQYF; CDR3nt: TGTGCCAGCAGCCCACATGGACAGGGAAACGGAGAGACCCAGTACTTC
v_gene: TRBV6-5; j_gene: TRBJ1-4; d_gene: TRBD1; abundance: NA; CDR3aa: CASSYGTGVVEKLFF; CDR3nt: TGTGCCAGCAGTTACGGGACAGGGGTCGTTGAAAAACTGTTTTTT
v_gene: TRBV2; j_gene: TRBJ1-1; d_gene: NA; abundance: NA; CDR3aa: CASSEAGGLGEAFF; CDR3nt: TGTGCCAGCAGTGAAGCGGGGGGCCTAGGGGAAGCTTTCTTT
v_gene: TRBV11-2; j_gene: TRBJ2-5; d_gene: TRBD2; abundance: NA; CDR3aa: CASSSFGASGAQETQYF; CDR3nt: TGTGCCAGCAGCTCCTTCGGGGCTAGCGGGGCTCAAGAGACCCAGTACTTC
v_gene: TRBV6-4; j_gene: TRBJ2-3; d_gene: TRBD2; abundance: NA; CDR3aa: CASSAEAGVADTQYF; CDR3nt: TGTGCCAGCAGCGCCGAAGCGGGAGTAGCAGATACGCAGTATTTT
v_gene: TRBV11-2; j_gene: TRBJ2-7; d_gene: NA; abundance: NA; CDR3aa: CASSLVAAYEQYF; CDR3nt: TGTGCCAGCAGCTTAGTCGCGGCCTACGAGCAGTACTTC
v_gene: TRBV29-1; j_gene: TRBJ2-7; d_gene: NA; abundance: NA; CDR3aa: CSVEERSQGLSSYEQYF; CDR3nt: TGCAGCGTTGAAGAGAGGTCCCAGGGGCTCAGCTCCTACGAGCAGTACTTC
v_gene: TRBV5-1; j_gene: TRBJ2-3; d_gene: NA; abundance: NA; CDR3aa: CASNPGQSTDTQYF; CDR3nt: TGCGCCAGCAACCCCGGACAGAGCACAGATACGCAGTATTTT
v_gene: TRBV6-1; j_gene: TRBJ2-5; d_gene: TRBD2; abundance: once; CDR3aa: CASTLLAGGPKTQYF; CDR3nt: TGTGCCAGCACCTTACTAGCGGGAGGGCCTAAGACCCAGTACTTC
v_gene: TRBV27; j_gene: TRBJ2-1; d_gene: TRBD2; abundance: once; CDR3aa: CASSFASGTEQFF; CDR3nt: TGTGCCAGCAGTTTCGCTAGCGGCACTGAGCAGTTCTTC
v_gene: TRBV5-1; j_gene: TRBJ2-7; d_gene: TRBD1; abundance: NA; CDR3aa: CASSPGQGRDEQYF; CDR3nt: TGCGCCAGCAGCCCGGGACAGGGTAGAGACGAGCAGTACTTC
v_gene: TRBV5-1; j_gene: TRBJ2-5; d_gene: NA; abundance: once; CDR3aa: CASRLTPQETQYF; CDR3nt: TGCGCCAGCCGGCTAACCCCCCAAGAGACCCAGTACTTC
v_gene: TRBV5-1; j_gene: TRBJ2-3; d_gene: TRBD2; abundance: NA; CDR3aa: CASSLDPGLADSTDTQYF; CDR3nt: TGCGCCAGCAGCTTAGATCCGGGACTAGCGGATAGCACAGATACGCAGTATTTT
v_gene: TRBV2; j_gene: TRBJ2-7; d_gene: NA; abundance: NA; CDR3aa: CASSVSSSWDTVSYEQYF; CDR3nt: TGTGCCAGCAGTGTATCCTCGTCTTGGGACACCGTCTCCTACGAGCAGTACTTC
v_gene: TRBV7-2; j_gene: TRBJ2-7; d_gene: TRBD2; abundance: NA; CDR3aa: CASSLGTGTSSYEQYF; CDR3nt: TGTGCCAGCAGCTTGGGCACCGGGACTAGCTCTTACGAGCAGTACTTC
v_gene: TRBV19; j_gene: TRBJ2-2; d_gene: NA; abundance: NA; CDR3aa: CASSPRVGRTGELFF; CDR3nt: TGTGCCAGTAGTCCCCGTGTAGGGCGGACCGGGGAGCTGTTTTTT
v_gene: TRBV28; j_gene: TRBJ1-1; d_gene: NA; abundance: NA; CDR3aa: CASSPPGNTEAFF; CDR3nt: TGTGCCAGCAGCCCGCCGGGGAACACTGAAGCTTTCTTT
v_gene: TRBV19; j_gene: TRBJ2-5; d_gene: TRBD2; abundance: NA; CDR3aa: CASSLAGREETQYF; CDR3nt: TGTGCCAGTAGTCTGGCAGGGAGGGAAGAGACCCAGTACTTC
v_gene: TRBV10-3; j_gene: TRBJ1-5; d_gene: NA; abundance: NA; CDR3aa: CAIGGGGQPQHF; CDR3nt: TGTGCCATCGGTGGGGGAGGTCAGCCTCAGCATTTT
v_gene: TRBV18; j_gene: TRBJ2-1; d_gene: NA; abundance: NA; CDR3aa: CASSPQRQSNEQFF; CDR3nt: TGTGCCAGCTCACCCCAGAGACAGAGCAATGAGCAGTTCTTC
v_gene: TRBV6-1; j_gene: TRBJ1-5; d_gene: NA; abundance: NA; CDR3aa: CASSETAGLLWNQPQHF; CDR3nt: TGTGCCAGCAGTGAAACGGCAGGGTTATTATGGAATCAGCCCCAGCATTTT
v_gene: TRBV18; j_gene: TRBJ2-1; d_gene: NA; abundance: NA; CDR3aa: CASSPGSYNEQFF; CDR3nt: TGTGCCAGCTCACCGGGCTCCTACAATGAGCAGTTCTTC
v_gene: TRBV4-1; j_gene: TRBJ1-4; d_gene: NA; abundance: NA; CDR3aa: CASSQVVDEKLFF; CDR3nt: TGCGCCAGCAGCCAAGTTGTGGATGAAAAACTGTTTTTT